This is a list of T cell receptor beta chains from one sample in a study of T cells in Graves' hyperthyroidism and ophthalmopathy. One entry per CDR3 protein results from TCRdb running MiXCR on the multiplex PCR reads. Of 730,000 or so distinct CDR3 sequences in the sample, about 17% were seen once. The sample comprised blood. These receptors all stem from a woman aged 50 to 60 with Graves' hyperthyroidism that later progressed to Graves' ophthalmopathy. Each CDR3 is given with its conserved first and last residue. A D gene is named only where the DNA matches it firmly. The size field is filled for only some rows; it gives once, few, many or a size class.

TRBJ2-2 | TRBD1 | TRBV15 | few | TGTGCCACCAGAACGCTACAGGGGGCTACCGGGGAGCTGTTTTTT | CATRTLQGATGELFF
TRBJ2-7 | TRBD1 | TRBV5-1 | many | TGCGCCAGCAGCTCCAGACAGGGGGGGAGCTACGAGCAGTACTTC | CASSSRQGGSYEQYF
TRBJ2-3 | TRBD2 | TRBV30 | few | TGTGCCTGGAGTGTTGGGCGGGGGGGCCGGACAGATACGCAGTATTTT | CAWSVGRGGRTDTQYF
TRBJ2-7 | NA | TRBV12-3/TRBV12-4 | many | TGTGCCAGCAGTTTAAGGGGGGCTCTGACCTACGAGCAGTACTTC | CASSLRGALTYEQYF
TRBJ2-2 | TRBD1 | TRBV2 | many | TGTGCCGGAAAGACAGGGAACGCCGGGGAGCTGTTTTTT | CAGKTGNAGELFF
TRBJ2-5 | NA | TRBV3-1 | many | TGTGCCATACGGGGTTCTAGAGGAGAGACCCAGTACTTC | CAIRGSRGETQYF
TRBJ1-1 | TRBD1 | TRBV3-1 | many | TGTGCCAGCAGCCAAGGGACAGGGAGTGTAGGGGCTTTCTTT | CASSQGTGSVGAFF
TRBJ2-5 | NA | TRBV11-3 | once | TGTGCCAGCAGTTTATCGAATTGGGGGAGTGAGACCCAGTACTTC | CASSLSNWGSETQYF
TRBJ1-4 | NA | TRBV11-2 | NA | TGTGCCAGCAGCATCCTACAGCTGGGGAGTGATGAAAAACTGTTTTTT | CASSILQLGSDEKLFF
TRBJ2-6 | NA | TRBV20-1 | few | TGCAGTGCTCCTCGGACCCCTCTCGCCGGGGCCAACGTCCTGACTTTC | CSAPRTPLAGANVLTF
TRBJ2-5 | NA | TRBV20-1 | NA | TGCAGTGCTAGAGATTGGAGGGGGCTCGGGGAGACCCAGTACTTC | CSARDWRGLGETQYF
TRBJ2-5 | TRBD2 | TRBV20-1 | NA | TGCAGTGCTCGCCGGGAGGTTCAAGAGACCCAGTACTTC | CSARREVQETQYF
TRBJ2-1 | TRBD2 | TRBV20-1 | NA | TGCAGTGCTAGAGCTCCACTAGCGGGGGGTAATGAGCAGTTCTTC | CSARAPLAGGNEQFF
TRBJ1-4 | TRBD1 | TRBV10-3 | few | TGTGCCATCAGTGAGTCGGGACAGGTGGGCGAAAAACTGTTTTTT | CAISESGQVGEKLFF
TRBJ2-7 | TRBD2 | TRBV7-2 | many | TGTGCCAGCAGCCCCCAGGGACTAGCGGGGGGGAGGTACGAGCAGTACTTC | CASSPQGLAGGRYEQYF
TRBJ2-2 | NA | TRBV12-3/TRBV12-4 | many | TGTGCCAGCAGTTTACCCAGGGAAGGCACCGGGGAGCTGTTTTTT | CASSLPREGTGELFF
TRBJ1-1 | TRBD1 | TRBV20-1 | few | TGCAGTGCTCCCCAGGGAACAGGGGTTGACACTGAAGCTTTCTTT | CSAPQGTGVDTEAFF
TRBJ2-6 | NA | TRBV27 | NA | TGTGCCAACAACCGAGAACCGGCTGGGGCCAACGTCCTGACTTTC | CANNREPAGANVLTF
TRBJ2-3 | TRBD1 | TRBV18 | many | TGTGCCAGCTCACCCTCGGGACAGAAAGATACGCAGTATTTT | CASSPSGQKDTQYF
TRBJ1-5 | NA | TRBV5-1 | few | TGCGCCAGCAGAAGAACCCGAGAGAGTTTCGGCAATCAGCCCCAGCATTTT | CASRRTRESFGNQPQHF
TRBJ1-1 | TRBD1 | TRBV20-1 | NA | TGCAGTGCTAGAGCGACAGGGAGAATTTGGAACACTGAAGCTTTCTTT | CSARATGRIWNTEAFF
TRBJ2-5 | NA | TRBV3-1 | many | TGTGCCAGCAGCCATCGTACCCCGGAAGAGACCCAGTACTTC | CASSHRTPEETQYF
TRBJ2-1 | TRBD2 | TRBV11-2 | many | TGTGCCAGCAGCTTATCGGGGACTAGCGGAAACAATGAGCAGTTCTTC | CASSLSGTSGNNEQFF
TRBJ2-1 | NA | TRBV20-1 | many | TGCAGTGCGACGATCGCCAATGAGCAGTTCTTC | CSATIANEQFF
TRBJ2-5 | NA | TRBV30 | many | TGTGCCTGGAAGGGGCAGGGATATTCAGAGACCCAGTACTTC | CAWKGQGYSETQYF
TRBJ1-2 | TRBD1 | TRBV27 | few | TGTGCCAGCAGTTTACTACAGGGGGCGCCGGGCTACACCTTC | CASSLLQGAPGYTF
TRBJ2-7 | NA | TRBV19 | few | TGTGCCAGTAGGGACGGCCCCTCCTACGAGCAGTACTTC | CASRDGPSYEQYF
TRBJ2-7 | NA | TRBV20-1 | few | TGCAGTGCTAGAGACCCCACAGAACTGTACGAGCAGTACTTC | CSARDPTELYEQYF
TRBJ2-4 | NA | TRBV28 | once | TGTGCCAGCAGCCCCAAAGGACTAGGGGGGAACATTCAGTACTTC | CASSPKGLGGNIQYF
TRBJ2-7 | NA | TRBV29-1 | NA | TGCAGCGTTGAAATCTTGGGGTCGGAGGGCTACGAGCAGTACTTC | CSVEILGSEGYEQYF
TRBJ1-1 | TRBD1 | TRBV19 | NA | TGTGCCAGTAGACCTGACAGGGTCACTGAAGCTTTCTTT | CASRPDRVTEAFF
TRBJ2-5 | TRBD2 | TRBV11-3 | many | TGTGCCAGCAGCTTAGGTAGCGGGGGACAAGAGACCCAGTACTTC | CASSLGSGGQETQYF
TRBJ1-4 | NA | TRBV3-1 | many | TGTGCCAGCAGCCAAGAAGTCAGTAATGAAAAACTGTTTTTT | CASSQEVSNEKLFF
TRBJ1-4 | NA | TRBV4-2 | NA | TGTGCCAGCAGCCAAGGGTTATCAGCGGTGTCTAATGAAAAACTGTTTTTT | CASSQGLSAVSNEKLFF
TRBJ1-5 | NA | TRBV12-3/TRBV12-4 | NA | TGTGCCAGCAGTTCCTTCCCTGTGCCAGGTAGCAATCAGCCCCAGCATTTT | CASSSFPVPGSNQPQHF
TRBJ1-1 | NA | TRBV6-2/TRBV6-3 | NA | TGTGCCAGCGGATCGGGGGGGACTGAAGCTTTCTTT | CASGSGGTEAFF
TRBJ2-4 | TRBD2 | TRBV5-1 | NA | TGCGCCAGCAGATCGAACTTGGGGGGGGAAAACATTCAGTACTTC | CASRSNLGGENIQYF
TRBJ2-1 | TRBD1 | TRBV20-1 | many | TGCAGTGCTAACCTAGGGGCAGGGGGCATTCATGAGCAGTTCTTC | CSANLGAGGIHEQFF
TRBJ1-4 | NA | TRBV20-1 | NA | TGCAGTGCTAGAGGGGACGCAACTAATGAAAAACTGTTTTTT | CSARGDATNEKLFF
TRBJ2-1 | NA | TRBV20-1 | many | TGCAGTGCTAGAGATCCGCAGGGACTGGTGCCGGGTGAGCAGTTCTTC | CSARDPQGLVPGEQFF
TRBJ1-2 | NA | TRBV20-1 | few | TGCAGTGCTAGGCGGGGGTATAACTATGGCTACACCTTC | CSARRGYNYGYTF
TRBJ2-2 | NA | TRBV15 | NA | TGTGCCACCCAAGGACAGTACAACACCGGGGAGCTGTTTTTT | CATQGQYNTGELFF
TRBJ2-7 | NA | TRBV3-1 | many | TGTGCCAGCAGCCAAGAAGCTCGCGAGCAGTACTTC | CASSQEAREQYF
TRBJ2-7 | NA | TRBV7-8 | NA | TGTGCCAGCACTACCCTGAGCGGGTCAATTCCTTACGAGCAGTACTTC | CASTTLSGSIPYEQYF
TRBJ1-2 | TRBD1 | TRBV7-6 | many | TGTGCCAGCAGCCTAGGGACAGGGAGGGGCTCTGGCTACACCTTC | CASSLGTGRGSGYTF
TRBJ1-1 | NA | TRBV10-3 | NA | TGTGCCATCAGTGACGGCCAGAACACTGAAGCTTTCTTT | CAISDGQNTEAFF
TRBJ2-1 | NA | TRBV19 | NA | TGTGCCAGTAGCTTTCAGGGGAGCTCCTACAATGAGCAGTTCTTC | CASSFQGSSYNEQFF
TRBJ2-5 | NA | TRBV2 | NA | TGTGCCAGCATTGATCATCTCCAGTCCCAAGAGACCCAGTACTTC | CASIDHLQSQETQYF
TRBJ1-5 | TRBD1 | TRBV9 | NA | TGTGCCAGCAGCGTAGTGAACAGGGGCAGGACCAATCAGCCCCAGCATTTT | CASSVVNRGRTNQPQHF
TRBJ2-4 | NA | TRBV6-1 | NA | TGTGCCAGCAGTCCGGGCCTCTCCAAAAACATTCAGTACTTC | CASSPGLSKNIQYF
TRBJ2-7 | NA | TRBV4-1 | NA | TGCGCCAGCAGCCAAGCGACGGGGGGCGGACAGATAGAGCAGTACTTC | CASSQATGGGQIEQYF
TRBJ2-3 | TRBD2 | TRBV20-1 | many | TGCAGTGCTGGGACTAGCGGGGGGCCTCCCGACACAGATACGCAGTATTTT | CSAGTSGGPPDTDTQYF
TRBJ1-2 | NA | TRBV12-3/TRBV12-4 | few | TGTGCCAGCAGTTTAGGGACCTTCGGGTACACCTTC | CASSLGTFGYTF
TRBJ2-7 | NA | TRBV30 | many | TGTGCCTGGACGGGTGGGAAAATGGTCCACGAGCAGTACTTC | CAWTGGKMVHEQYF
TRBJ1-1 | TRBD1 | TRBV29-1 | NA | TGCAGCGTTGAACTACAGGGGATGGGCACTGAAGCTTTCTTT | CSVELQGMGTEAFF
TRBJ2-7 | TRBD1 | TRBV7-9 | few | TGTGCCAGCAGCAGACAGGGGGCGGTCTACGAGCAGTACTTC | CASSRQGAVYEQYF